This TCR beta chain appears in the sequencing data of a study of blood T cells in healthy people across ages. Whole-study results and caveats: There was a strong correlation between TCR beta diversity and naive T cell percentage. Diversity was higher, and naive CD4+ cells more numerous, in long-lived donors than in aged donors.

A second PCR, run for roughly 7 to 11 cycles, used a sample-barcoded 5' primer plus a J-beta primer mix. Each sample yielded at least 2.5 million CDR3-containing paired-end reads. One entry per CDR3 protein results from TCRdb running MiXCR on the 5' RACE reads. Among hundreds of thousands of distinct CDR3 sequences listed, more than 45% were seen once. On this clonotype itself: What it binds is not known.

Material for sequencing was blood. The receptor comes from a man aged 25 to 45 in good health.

This CDR3 reads CASSGQGSEQFF. The CDR3 coding sequence is TGTGCCAGCAGCGGTCAGGGGTCTGAGCAGTTCTTC. This chain links TRBV9 with TRBJ2-1, with a weak D call TRBD1 (6 bases). There are 12 residues in the CDR3. The germline V gene encodes CDR1 SGDLS and CDR2 YYNGEE. Trimming took 3 bases from V and 9 from J, leaving 10 bases between them.